This T cell receptor (beta chain) was recorded in a study of cytomegalovirus exposure and HLA in healthy donors. Study overall: Of 398 genotyped donors, approximately 80% clustered with self-reported Caucasian donors. Study conclusions and caveats: A later analysis found common viral pathogens apparently linked to several of the most significant clusters.

V lost 6 bases to trimming and J lost 1 base; unmatched junction nucleotides: 8. CDR1 is SQVTM and CDR2 is ANQGSEA in the germline V gene. The CDR3 consists of 14 residues. Note on this clone: No antigen is known for it.

The PCR employed 60 Vbeta primers together with 13 Jbeta primers. As originally analysed: Counted up in a later analysis, unique TCR beta chains came to about 80 million, with about 9.9 million shared. Profiling relied on immunoSEQ multiplex PCR, and the TCRdb table lists in-frame clones only, not all of them. The V and J calls and clone size were taken over from that table, and D and trimming were inferred from the DNA. The sample has roughly 100,000 clones, approximately 79% seen once. The sequencing input was PBMCs. The chain is built from TRBV29-1 and TRBJ1-2; 7 bases line up with TRBD1. This sequence was found in a woman aged 60-70 years in good health and CMV-seropositive. The DNA of the CDR3 is TGCAGCGTGCTGGACAGGAGAAGTAACTATGGCTACACCTTC. Translation: CSVLDRRSNYGYTF.